Presented here are 24 T cell receptor beta chains from one specimen sequenced in a study of regulatory and conventional T cells in RAG deficiency (dated by TCRdb to 2015 to 2018). The library was built by means of the immunoSEQ multiplex PCR assay. TCRdb re-hosts the immuneACCESS table, in-frame sequences only. Its copies lack some clones; in the studies checked, an unresolved V gene accounts for under half of them, and the cause for the rest is not known. For this sample there are 25,000 to 35,000 clones; around 90% appear just once. The ten largest make up approximately 5.6% of the sample. Separately, the same data were catalogued under a study of regulatory T cells. As that second study puts it: The multiplex PCR relied on 52 forward TRBV primers and 13 reverse TRBJ primers, and amplification bias was corrected through assay-based and computational methods.

The source material was CD8+ T cells sorted from blood. These receptors all come from a human donor in good health.

The chain recombines TRBV7-9 with TRBJ2-7; 9 nucleotides line up with TRBD1. The CDR3 totals 15 residues. V lost 5 bases and J lost 4; bases outside the gene matches: 9. Germline V CDR1 and CDR2: SEHNR, FQNEAQ (reference sequence). DNA for the CDR3: TGTGCCAGCAGCCTCAATACAGGGGGCGGATACGAGCAGTACTTC. Its translation: CASSLNTGGGYEQYF. Full variable domain (missing parts from reference TRBV7-9 and TRBJ2-7): DTGVSQNPRHKITKRGQNVTFRCDPISEHNRLYWYRQTLGQGPEFLTYFQNEAQLEKSRLLSDRFSAERPKGSFSTLEIQRTEQGDSAMYLCASSLNTGGGYEQYFGPGTRLTVT.

The rearrangement links TRBV11-2 to TRBJ2-6; 8 bases map to TRBD1. The CDR3 contains 13 residues. CDR1 is SGHAT and CDR2 is FQNNGV in the germline V gene. The junction had 3 bases not matched to a gene; V was cut back by 5 bases and J by 9 bases. CDR3 coding DNA: TGTGCCAGCAGCGGGACAGGCAACAACGTCCTGACTTTC. Its translation is CASSGTGNNVLTF.

V usage is TRBV6-5 and J usage is TRBJ2-7, with D tentatively TRBD2 (5 bases). Germline lookup yields CDR1 MNHEY and CDR2 SVGAGI. The CDR3 totals 13 residues. V was trimmed by 7 bases and J by 1 base, leaving 11 bases between them. This CDR3 reads CASNPGLSYEQYF. CDR3 DNA sequence: TGTGCCAGCAATCCAGGACTTTCCTACGAGCAGTACTTC.

This clone was found a few times. V usage is TRBV15 and J usage is TRBJ1-3; 8 bases line up with TRBD1. J was trimmed by 0 bases and V by 0 bases; bases with no gene match: 4. Germline V lookup: CDR1 LNHNV, CDR2 YYDKDF (reference sequence). CDR3 length: 17 residues. CDR3 loop: CATSRDRGQASGNTIYF. The CDR3 nucleotides are TGTGCCACCAGCAGAGATCGGGGACAGGCCTCTGGAAACACCATATATTTT.

The chain is built from TRBV7-2 and TRBJ2-1, with 10 bases that match TRBD2. The CDR3 runs 15 residues. Germline lookup yields CDR1 SGHTA and CDR2 FQGNSA. Germline trimming cut 2 bases from V and 8 bases from J; bases unmatched to any gene: 6. CDR3 region: CASSLPAGGPDEQFF. DNA of the CDR3: TGTGCCAGCAGCTTACCAGCGGGAGGGCCCGATGAGCAGTTCTTC.

This clone has just one count. This sequence joins TRBV27 and TRBJ1-5, with D unresolved. Germline CDR1 MNHEY, CDR2 SMNVEV (reference sequence). This CDR3 is built from 16 residues. V was pared by 4 bases and J by 0 bases, with 13 bases between. The CDR3 sequence: CASSSTGGLSNQPQHF. The CDR3 DNA sequence: TGTGCCAGCAGTTCCACGGGCGGCCTTAGCAATCAGCCCCAGCATTTT.

V is TRBV13 and J is TRBJ2-2, with a possible D match to TRBD2 (5 bases). The CDR3 runs to 16 residues. Trimming took 3 bases from V and 1 from J, leaving 12 bases between them. The germline CDR1 and CDR2 sequences are PRHDT and FYEKMQ (reference sequence). The CDR3 bases are TGTGCCAGCAGCTTCTTTGTGGGAGAGAACACCGGGGAGCTGTTTTTT. Translated: CASSFFVGENTGELFF.

This clone was detected once. The chain has TRBV27 and TRBJ2-7; no clear D gene. CDR1 and CDR2 from the germline V gene are MNHEY and SMNVEV (reference sequence). V dropped 5 bases and J dropped 2 bases, with 7 bases sitting between them. The CDR3 consists of 12 residues. CDR3 in amino acids: CASSGLTYEQYF. The CDR3 DNA is TGTGCCAGCAGTGGCTTAACCTACGAGCAGTACTTC.

The V gene is TRBV19, the J gene TRBJ2-1, with TRBD2 identical over 7 bases. The CDR3 contains 16 residues. Germline V gives CDR1 LNHDA, CDR2 SQIVND (reference sequence). With V trimmed by 3 bases and J by 0 bases, 5 bases remained unmatched. CDR3 sequence reads: CASSIGWEGSYNEQFF. For the CDR3, the DNA is TGTGCCAGTAGTATCGGTTGGGAGGGCTCCTACAATGAGCAGTTCTTC.

The V gene is TRBV6-5, the J gene TRBJ1-1; D gene ambiguous. The V gene's germline CDR1 is MNHEY and CDR2 SVGAGI. V dropped 10 bases and J dropped 0 bases, with 9 bases sitting between them. This CDR3 has 12 amino acids. CDR3 sequence reads: CAISTMNTEAFF. CDR3 coding DNA: TGTGCCATCTCGACCATGAACACTGAAGCTTTCTTT.

The chain links TRBV5-6 to TRBJ1-5, with D hard to call. Trimming removed 4 bases from V and 0 bases from J, with 17 bases in between. The CDR3 has 17 amino acids. The germline V gene encodes CDR1 SGHDT and CDR2 YYEEEE. The CDR3: CASSQDGMVGSNQPQHF. As DNA, the CDR3 is TGTGCCAGCAGCCAGGACGGGATGGTTGGTAGCAATCAGCCCCAGCATTTT.

The rearrangement uses TRBV13 and TRBJ2-7; 7 nucleotides agree with TRBD1. The trim removed 5 bases at V and 5 bases at J, leaving 9 bases unmatched. Germline V gene lookup returns CDR1 PRHDT and CDR2 FYEKMQ (reference sequence). CDR3 length equals 14 residues. The CDR3 DNA reads as TGTGCCAGCAGCACAACAGGGGAGTTGGACGAGCAGTACTTC. Its protein is CASSTTGELDEQYF.

The genes are TRBV5-1 and TRBJ1-1; a weak D match, TRBD1 (5 bases). V gave up 2 bases and J gave up 3 bases, with 8 bases separating them. Per the germline V gene, CDR1 is SGHRS and CDR2 is YFSETQ. This CDR3 comprises 13 residues. The CDR3 is CASSFQGDTEAFF. CDR3 DNA: TGCGCCAGCAGCTTTCAGGGAGACACTGAAGCTTTCTTT.

The rearrangement joins TRBV30 to TRBJ1-1, with 9 bases fitting TRBD1. Germline V gene data show CDR1 as GTSNPN and CDR2 as SVGIG (reference sequence). J gave up 3 bases and V 0 bases, and 2 bases lay outside the gene matches. The CDR3 is 14 amino acids. The CDR3 spells CAWSVGQGYTEAFF. The CDR3, as DNA: TGTGCCTGGAGTGTCGGACAGGGGTACACTGAAGCTTTCTTT. The full variable domain, completed using reference TRBV30 and TRBJ1-1, is SQTIHQWPATLVQPVGSPLSLECTVEGTSNPNLYWYRQAAGRGLQLLFYSVGIGQISSEVPQNLSASRPQDRQFILSSKKLLLSDSGFYLCAWSVGQGYTEAFFGQGTRLTVV.

The chain links TRBV19 to TRBJ2-1; TRBD2 agrees at 8 bases. The CDR3 contains 12 residues. The V and J ends lost 6 bases and 12 bases, in that order; junction bases with no gene match: 7. CDR1 and CDR2 from the germline V gene are LNHDA and SQIVND (reference sequence). CDR3 sequence reads: CASSLPAGGQFF. CDR3 DNA sequence: TGTGCCAGTAGCCTCCCTGCGGGAGGGCAGTTCTTC.

The chain combines TRBV5-4 with TRBJ2-7; 8 bases fit TRBD1. This CDR3 region has 14 residues. V shed 1 base and J 0 bases; nucleotides not matched to a gene: 0. Per the germline V gene, CDR1 is SGHNT and CDR2 is YYREEE (reference sequence). The CDR3 nucleotides read TGTGCCAGCAGCTTGCAGGGGGCCTCCTACGAGCAGTACTTC. Encoded protein: CASSLQGASYEQYF.

This rearrangement joins TRBV11-2 to TRBJ1-1, with no clear D. Trimming left V 2 bases short and J 5 bases short, with 12 bases between. Germline V lookup: CDR1 SGHAT, CDR2 FQNNGV. The CDR3 runs 14 residues. CDR3 residues: CASSLMGPGTEAFF. The CDR3 nucleotides are TGTGCCAGCAGCTTAATGGGCCCGGGGACTGAAGCTTTCTTT.

The J gene is TRBJ1-1, the V gene TRBV6-6; 10 bases fit TRBD1. The CDR3 has 15 residues. The V segment lost 4 bases and the J segment 1 base; nucleotides outside the gene matches: 3. CDR1 and CDR2 from the germline V gene are MNHNY and SVGAGI (reference sequence). The CDR3 DNA sequence: TGTGCCAGCAGTTCGACAGGGGGCCAGAACACTGAAGCTTTCTTT. Translation gives CASSSTGGQNTEAFF.

This clone is a singleton in its sample. The chain is built from TRBV19 and TRBJ2-1; 11 nucleotides align to TRBD2. The CDR3 is made up of 16 amino acids. Trimming cost V 7 bases and J 8 bases; bases outside gene matches: 13. From germline, CDR1 is LNHDA and CDR2 SQIVND (reference sequence). The CDR3 DNA is TGTGCCAGTAATTATAGGGGACTAGCGGCTAATGATGAGCAGTTCTTC. Its protein is CASNYRGLAANDEQFF.

V gene TRBV9 combines with J gene TRBJ2-7; TRBD1 agrees at 9 bases. The CDR3 is made up of 16 amino acids. CDR1 is SGDLS, CDR2 YYNGEE, per germline. The ends lost 0 bases at V and 7 bases at J; junction bases unmatched: 11. CDR3 in amino acids: CASSVGTGVSSVEQYF. CDR3 bases: TGTGCCAGCAGCGTAGGGACAGGGGTATCCTCTGTGGAGCAGTACTTC.

The chain carries TRBV14 and TRBJ2-7, with a tentative D call TRBD2 (6 bases). Trimming removed 0 bases from V and 1 base from J, with 19 bases in between. The germline CDR1 and CDR2 sequences are SGHDN and FVKESK. CDR3 size: 18 residues. CDR3 coding DNA: TGTGCCAGCAGCCAAGATTTCGGTAGCGGAACTATATCCTACGAGCAGTACTTC. Amino acid sequence: CASSQDFGSGTISYEQYF.

The chain couples TRBV18 to TRBJ1-1, with a weak D call TRBD1 (6 bases). The germline V gene encodes CDR1 KGHSH and CDR2 LQKENI. V lost 6 bases and J 2 bases, leaving 13 bases between the germline ends. CDR3 size: 14 residues. For the CDR3, the DNA is TGTGCCAGCTCTTTCGACAGGCGCAACACTGAAGCTTTCTTT. The encoded protein is CASSFDRRNTEAFF.

The rearrangement links TRBV7-3 to TRBJ1-5; 7 bases fit TRBD1. CDR1 is SGHTA, CDR2 FQGTGA, per germline. With V trimmed by 11 bases and J by 7 bases, 11 bases remained unmatched. The CDR3 is 13 residues long. The CDR3 region has the DNA TGTGCCCCCAGGGGGGGCTCGTGGCAGCCCCAGCATTTT. Encoded protein: CAPRGGSWQPQHF.

Of note for this clone: The limits of the CDR3 on the DNA are not certain, so only TCRdb's listed CDR3 is given. This chain joins TRBV5-1 and TRBJ2-7. Germline CDR1 is SGHRS and CDR2 is YFSETQ. The CDR3 is 15 amino acids in total, end residues counted. This CDR3 reads CASSFGSGAPYEQYF.